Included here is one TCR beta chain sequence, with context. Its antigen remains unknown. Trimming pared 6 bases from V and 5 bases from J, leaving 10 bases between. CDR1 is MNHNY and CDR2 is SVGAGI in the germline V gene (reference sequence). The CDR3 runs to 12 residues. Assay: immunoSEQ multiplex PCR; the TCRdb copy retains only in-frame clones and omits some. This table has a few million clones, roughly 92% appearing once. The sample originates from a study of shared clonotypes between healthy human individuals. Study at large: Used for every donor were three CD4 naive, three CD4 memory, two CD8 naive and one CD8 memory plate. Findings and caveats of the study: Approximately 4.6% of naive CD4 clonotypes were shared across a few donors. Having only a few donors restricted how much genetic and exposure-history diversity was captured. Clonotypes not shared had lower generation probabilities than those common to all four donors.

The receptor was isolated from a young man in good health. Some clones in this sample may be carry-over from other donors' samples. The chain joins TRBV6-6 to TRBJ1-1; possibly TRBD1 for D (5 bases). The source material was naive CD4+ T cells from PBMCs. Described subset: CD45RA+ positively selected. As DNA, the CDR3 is TGTGCCAGCAGCCGGGGGGAGACTGAAGCTTTCTTT. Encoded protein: CASSRGETEAFF.